Below are 11 T cell receptor beta chains sequenced from a single sample in a study of beta chain features in type 1 diabetes. cDNA synthesis used the whole RNA isolate, giving expressed TCRB sequences. Sequenced by immunoSEQ multiplex PCR; TCRdb stores in-frame clones only, minus some. There are just over 600,000 clones in the sample; around a sixth occur only once, and around 0.095% lies in the top ten. Sequenced material: naive CD4+ T cells from blood. These receptors all come from a man younger than 35 in good health.

J is TRBJ1-2 and V is TRBV28, with 7 bases that match TRBD1. Looked up from germline, CDR1 is MDHEN and CDR2 is SYDVKM. This CDR3 region has 14 residues. The trim removed 5 bases at V and 0 bases at J, leaving 3 bases unmatched. The CDR3 sequence is CASSPDRANYGYTF. CDR3 bases: TGTGCCAGCAGTCCCGACAGGGCTAACTATGGCTACACCTTC.

The chain is built from TRBV4-3 and TRBJ2-7, with unresolved D. The V gene lost 5 bases and the J gene lost 2 bases, with 16 bases spanning the gap. CDR3 size: 15 residues. The V gene's germline CDR1 is LGHNA and CDR2 YSLEER. The CDR3 region is CASSSRDGVAYEQYF. DNA of the CDR3: TGCGCCAGCAGCTCTAGGGATGGGGTCGCCTACGAGCAGTACTTC.

This clone has a handful of counts. V is TRBV11-2 and J is TRBJ2-4, with D possibly matching TRBD1 (5 bases). Germline V gives CDR1 SGHAT, CDR2 FQNNGV. The length of the CDR3 is 14 residues. Trimming removed 2 bases from V and 6 bases from J, with 11 bases in between. The CDR3 sequence: CASSLKGLGNIQYF. The CDR3, as DNA: TGTGCCAGCAGCTTAAAGGGGCTGGGAAACATTCAGTACTTC.

The CDR3: CSVCRLGGDYEQYF. CDR3 nucleotides: TGCAGCGTTTGTCGTTTAGGGGGGGACTACGAGCAGTACTTC. The chain is built from TRBV29-1 and TRBJ2-7, with a possible D match to TRBD2 (7 bases). The CDR3 is made up of 14 amino acids. The V end was cut by 5 bases, the J end by 3 bases, with 17 bases between. The V gene's germline CDR1 is SQVTM and CDR2 ANQGSEA.

This clone was observed a few times. This chain joins TRBV27 and TRBJ2-3; D might be TRBD1 (7 bases). CDR3 length: 15 amino acids. V lost 6 bases to trimming and J lost 2 bases, with 15 bases between them. Germline V gene lookup returns CDR1 MNHEY and CDR2 SMNVEV (reference sequence). CDR3 DNA: TGTGCCAGCAGGCCGGACAGGACTATCACAGATACGCAGTATTTT. Its translation: CASRPDRTITDTQYF.

This clone was detected only a few times. The chain links TRBV15 to TRBJ2-2; 7 nucleotides line up with TRBD1. V trimming: 1 base; J trimming: 2 bases; junction bases outside the gene matches: 10. The germline V gene has CDR1 LNHNV and CDR2 YYDKDF (reference sequence). There are 18 residues in the CDR3. The CDR3 coding sequence is TGTGCCACCAGCAGAGCTTGGGGACAGCTACTTAACACCGGGGAGCTGTTTTTT. Translation gives CATSRAWGQLLNTGELFF.

This sequence joins TRBV5-1 and TRBJ2-7; the match to TRBD2 covers 10 bases. The trim removed 4 bases at V and 4 bases at J, leaving 17 bases unmatched. Germline V gene sequence: CDR1 SGHRS, CDR2 YFSETQ. This CDR3 has 18 residues. This CDR3 is CASSEVASTSGAQYEQYF. The CDR3 DNA follows: TGCGCCAGCAGCGAGGTGGCCTCTACTAGCGGGGCTCAATACGAGCAGTACTTC.

The CDR3 nucleotides read TGTGCCAGCTTTAGGGGCACAGATACGCAGTATTTT. Translation: CASFRGTDTQYF. J is TRBJ2-3 and V is TRBV6-1; no definite D call. The CDR3 spans 12 residues. Trimming shortened V by 8 bases and J by 1 base, and 7 bases separated the two germline ends. In germline, CDR1 is MNHNS, CDR2 SASEGT.

This clone was seen more than once but under ten times. The CDR3 reads CASSLSGGLPTGELFF. DNA for the CDR3: TGTGCCAGCAGTCTTAGCGGGGGGCTTCCCACCGGGGAGCTGTTTTTT. This rearrangement joins TRBV5-4 to TRBJ2-2; 10 bases are a match to TRBD2. Germline-derived CDR1 and CDR2 are SGHNT and YYREEE (reference sequence). The CDR3 is 16 residues long. V shed 5 bases, J shed 4 bases, and the junction held 8 bases outside the gene matches.

This clone was found a few times. The chain's CDR3 is CASSLAQAPTETQYF. The CDR3, as DNA: TGCGCCAGCAGCTTGGCGCAGGCTCCCACGGAGACCCAGTACTTC. This rearrangement joins TRBV5-1 to TRBJ2-5, with D unresolved. From germline, CDR1 is SGHRS and CDR2 YFSETQ. V dropped 0 bases and J dropped 5 bases, with 14 bases sitting between them. CDR3 size: 15 residues.

The V gene is TRBV12-5, the J gene TRBJ2-1; maybe TRBD1 (6 bases). The CDR3 totals 14 residues. From germline, CDR1 is LGHNT and CDR2 FRNRAP. V gave up 1 base and J gave up 5 bases, with 9 bases separating them. In DNA form, the CDR3 reads TGTGCTAGTGGTTTGGGACAGGTTAACAATGAGCAGTTCTTC. It yields the protein CASGLGQVNNEQFF.